This passage covers 9 T cell receptor beta chains from one sample sequenced in a study of shared clonotypes between healthy human individuals. Profiling relied on immunoSEQ multiplex PCR, and the TCRdb table lists in-frame clones only, not all of them. The table shows 700,000 to 950,000 clones, with 96% occurring only once. As defined, naive CD8 cells were CD45RO-negative and positively selected for CCR7, with terminally differentiated effector memory CD45RA+ cells excluded. The material sequenced was naive CD8+ T cells sorted from blood. These receptors all come from a man in his thirties or forties in good health.

Notes on this clone: Other DNA sequences in this specimen translate into the identical CDR3. This sequence joins TRBV5-6 and TRBJ1-5; the D is unclear. The V gene lost 0 bases and the J gene lost 6 bases, with 7 bases spanning the gap. Germline V gives CDR1 SGHDT, CDR2 YYEEEE. CDR3 size: 13 residues. CDR3 loop: CASSLARGQPQHF. The CDR3, as DNA: TGTGCCAGCAGCTTGGCCCGTGGTCAGCCCCAGCATTTT.

The rearrangement links TRBV19 to TRBJ2-1, with TRBD1 matching 11 bases. CDR3 size: 15 residues. In germline, CDR1 is LNHDA, CDR2 SQIVND (reference sequence). Trimming cost V 6 bases and J 6 bases; bases outside gene matches: 7. This CDR3 is CASSPGQGVGNEQFF. The DNA of the CDR3 is TGTGCCAGTAGCCCGGGACAGGGGGTGGGCAATGAGCAGTTCTTC.

This rearrangement joins TRBV6-1 to TRBJ2-1, with a tentative D call TRBD2 (6 bases). Germline V gene sequence: CDR1 MNHNS, CDR2 SASEGT. V gave up 11 bases and J gave up 6 bases, with 20 bases separating them. CDR3 length: 14 amino acids. CDR3 protein: CAALKDYPGNEQFF. The CDR3 nucleotides read TGTGCCGCCTTGAAGGACTATCCTGGCAATGAGCAGTTCTTC.

This chain links TRBV29-1 with TRBJ2-7, with a possible D match to TRBD1 (5 bases). CDR1 is SQVTM, CDR2 ANQGSEA, per germline. V lost 4 bases and J lost 2, with 9 bases in between. The length of the CDR3 is 12 residues. The CDR3: CSVGTNPYEQYF. CDR3 DNA sequence: TGCAGCGTTGGGACAAACCCCTACGAGCAGTACTTC.

The chain combines TRBV5-4 with TRBJ2-3, with 8 bases that match TRBD1. This CDR3 comprises 16 residues. From germline, CDR1 is SGHNT and CDR2 YYREEE (reference sequence). V shed 0 bases and J 2 bases; nucleotides not matched to a gene: 5. DNA of the CDR3: TGTGCCAGCAGCTTGGACCCGGACAGGGCCACAGATACGCAGTATTTT. This gives the protein CASSLDPDRATDTQYF.

This chain connects TRBV5-4 to TRBJ2-1; D unclear. From germline, CDR1 is SGHNT and CDR2 YYREEE (reference sequence). This CDR3 contains 11 residues. The germline V and J ends were trimmed by 0 bases and 13 bases, with 8 bases remaining between them. The CDR3 bases are TGTGCCAGCAGCTTGGAAACCCGCCAGTTCTTC. It encodes CASSLETRQFF.

This clone showed up just once. The sample carries other DNA sequences with the same CDR3. Here the CDR3 DNA reads TGCAGCGTTGAACAGGGGGCCTACGAGCAGTACTTC. Protein product: CSVEQGAYEQYF. The chain has TRBV29-1 and TRBJ2-7, with 7 bases that match TRBD1. The length of the CDR3 is 12 residues. V shed 2 bases and J 2 bases; nucleotides not matched to a gene: 0. The V gene's germline CDR1 is SQVTM and CDR2 ANQGSEA.

This clone was observed once. The V and J genes are TRBV11-2 and TRBJ2-3; D might be TRBD1 (5 bases). Germline CDR1 and CDR2: SGHAT and FQNNGV. Trimming left V 4 bases short and J 6 bases short, with 5 bases between. This CDR3 is built from 11 residues. The CDR3 loop reads CASSWGDTQYF. The CDR3 DNA reads TGTGCCAGCAGCTGGGGCGATACGCAGTATTTT.

This clone was seen once. This chain uses TRBV7-9 with TRBJ1-2; the D is unclear. Germline-derived CDR1 and CDR2 are SEHNR and FQNEAQ (reference sequence). This CDR3 comprises 10 residues. V was trimmed by 5 bases and J by 8 bases, leaving 6 bases between them. CDR3 in DNA: TGTGCCAGCAGCCCCCAAGGCTACACCTTC. It is translated as CASSPQGYTF.